This T cell receptor (beta chain) was profiled in a study of cytomegalovirus exposure and HLA in healthy donors. CDR1 and CDR2 (germline): MNHNS, SASEGT. The CDR3 extends over 15 amino acids. The V end lost 0 bases, the J end lost 8 bases, and 14 bases lay between the germline ends. PCR used 60 Vbeta primers and 13 Jbeta primers. Generated by immunoSEQ multiplex PCR, the TCRdb table keeps only in-frame clones and is missing some. This table holds 150,000 to 200,000 clones, approximately 82% found once. Sequencing used PBMCs. The sequence was obtained from a man between 18 and 35 years old in good health and CMV-seropositive. This rearrangement joins TRBV6-1 to TRBJ2-1; weak D call: TRBD2 (5 bases). This CDR3 is CASSEAGGQKDEQFF. DNA for the CDR3: TGTGCCAGCAGTGAAGCGGGCGGGCAGAAGGATGAGCAGTTCTTC.